This T cell receptor beta chain was sequenced during a study of PD-1 blockade in classical Hodgkin lymphoma (dated by TCRdb to 2018 to 2020). Turning to the overall study: Nivolumab dosing was 3 mg/kg intravenously every 2 weeks, continuing until either disease progression or unacceptable toxicity. The study used TCR beta sequencing and CyTOF to define a peripheral blood immune signature of response to PD-1 blockade in classical Hodgkin lymphoma. Summary of the overall study and its limitations: Patients starting nivolumab less than 1 year after ASCT had lower diversity and were excluded from later analyses to avoid confounding by immune reconstitution. The study covered only a single clinical trial cohort, and the causes of the repertoire differences, possibly disease activity or prior therapy, were still not defined. Baseline diversity similar to that of newly diagnosed patients was observed in trial patients achieving complete response, whereas significantly lower diversity was observed in partial responders and progressors. A significant rise by C4D1 was seen in CD4+ but not CD8+ TCR diversity (p=0.0027 vs p=0.16), with the rise being most apparent in complete responders (p=0.02). Baseline TCR diversity was reported to be lower in newly diagnosed patients than in healthy donors and to be lower still in relapsed/refractory patients.

Genomic DNA was extracted with the Qiagen DNeasy kit from unsorted PBMCs and from negatively selected CD4+ and CD8+ fractions. Amplification of TCR beta CDR3 regions was done by immunoSEQ multiplex PCR with primers that anneal to V and J segments. A synthetic immune receptor repertoire was used to minimize amplification bias, and any residual bias was removed computationally once sequencing was done. The authors' analysis ran thus. Repertoire diversity was quantified as the Shannon entropy index using custom Python scripts. The unsorted, CD4+ and CD8+ repertoires were each analyzed separately, with the exception of combined analyses, where CD4+ and CD8+ sequences were merged in silico. A clone was considered expanded if an increase in frequency of at least 2-fold after treatment relative to C1D1 was found, and a pseudocount of 0.5 was applied to clones undetected at baseline. Clones with 0 or 1 copy at C1D1 were classified as singleton clones, and clones with 2 or more copies were classified as non-singleton clones. Clones expanded in unsorted samples were labelled as CD4+, CD8+ or unknown by matching protein sequences in sorted samples from the same patient. Diversity changes from C1D1 to C4D1 were tested in paired samples using Wilcoxon tests. In TCRdb, the immuneACCESS table is reduced to in-frame sequences with V and J assigned. These tables do not hold every clone; where another copy was compared, an unresolved V gene accounts for under half, and the others remain unexplained. V and J calls and clone size are given by that table; D and trimming were obtained from the DNA. The sample table lists 20,000 to 25,000 clones, around 63% of them with a count of one. Clones ranked in the top ten supply approximately 3.3% of the sample.

To note about this clone: Its antigen remains undetermined. Base qualities are not provided; no much larger clone lies one nucleotide away.

Spanning cysteine to phenylalanine, the CDR3 consists of 14 amino acids. The read is trimmed to its CDR3 DNA, 42 bases read in frame from base 1. For this chain, trimming is 0 bases at the V end and 7 bases at the J end, and the number of junction bases without a gene match is 6. The germline V gene (reference sequence) provides CDR1 SGHKS and CDR2 YYEKEE. The sample's time point, from its label and the paper: cycle 1 day 1 (C1D1), immediately before nivolumab initiation. Every trial patient had relapsed following autologous stem cell transplantation, and prior brentuximab vedotin exposure was what differed among cohorts A, B and C. The trial cohort comprised more than 55 patients with relapsed/refractory classical Hodgkin lymphoma whose best overall responses were complete response, partial response or progressive disease. Single-agent nivolumab was administered to trial patients in the multi-cohort phase II CheckMate 205 trial. Best overall response was determined by an independent review committee according to the 2007 International Working Group response criteria. Trial PBMCs were obtained immediately prior to nivolumab initiation (C1D1) and on therapy at cycle 2 day 1 and cycle 4 day 1. Peripheral blood was collected in 8 mL Vacutainer Cell Preparation Tubes, from which PBMCs were isolated by centrifugation and then cryopreserved.

The receptor was isolated from a human donor with classical Hodgkin lymphoma. The V and J segments used are TRBV5-5 and TRBJ2-7; 8 bases in the junction line up with TRBD1. The sample was peripheral blood mononuclear cells (PBMCs), taken at baseline. The DNA is TGTGCCAGCAGCTTGGAGGACAGGGCGGGTGAGCAGTACTTC. The resulting protein is CASSLEDRAGEQYF. Reference TRBV5-5 and TRBJ2-7 genes cover what lies past the CDR3, so the full variable domain is DAGVTQSPTHLIKTRGQQVTLRCSPISGHKSVSWYQQVLGQGPQFIFQYYEKEERGRGNFPDRFSARQFPNYSSELNVNALLLGDSALYLCASSLEDRAGEQYFGPGTRLTVT.